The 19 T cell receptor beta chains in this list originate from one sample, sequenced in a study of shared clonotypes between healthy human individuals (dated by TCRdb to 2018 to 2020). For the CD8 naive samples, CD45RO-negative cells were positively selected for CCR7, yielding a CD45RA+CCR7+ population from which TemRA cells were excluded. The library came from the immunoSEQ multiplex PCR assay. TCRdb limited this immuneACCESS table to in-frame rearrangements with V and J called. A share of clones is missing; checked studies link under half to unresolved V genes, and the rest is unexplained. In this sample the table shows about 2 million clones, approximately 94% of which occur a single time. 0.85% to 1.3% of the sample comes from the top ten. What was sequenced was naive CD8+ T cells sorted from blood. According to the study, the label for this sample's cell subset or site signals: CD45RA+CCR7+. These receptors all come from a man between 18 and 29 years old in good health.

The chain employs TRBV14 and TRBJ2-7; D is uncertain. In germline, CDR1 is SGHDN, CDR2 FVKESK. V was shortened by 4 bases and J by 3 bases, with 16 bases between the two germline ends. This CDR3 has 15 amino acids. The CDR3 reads CASSPRSGWNYEQYF. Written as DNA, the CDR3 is TGTGCCAGCAGCCCCCGTTCCGGATGGAACTACGAGCAGTACTTC.

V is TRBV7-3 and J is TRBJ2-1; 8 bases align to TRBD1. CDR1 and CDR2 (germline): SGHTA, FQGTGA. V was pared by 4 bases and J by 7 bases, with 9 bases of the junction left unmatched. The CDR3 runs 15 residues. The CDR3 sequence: CASSWDRNPLNEQFF. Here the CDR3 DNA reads TGTGCCAGCAGCTGGGACAGGAATCCCCTAAATGAGCAGTTCTTC.

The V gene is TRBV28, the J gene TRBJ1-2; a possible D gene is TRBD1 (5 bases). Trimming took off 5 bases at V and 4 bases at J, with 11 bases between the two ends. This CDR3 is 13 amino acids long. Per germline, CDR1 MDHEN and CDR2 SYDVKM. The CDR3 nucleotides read TGTGCCAGCAGTCCCGGACATACCTATGGCTACACCTTC. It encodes CASSPGHTYGYTF.

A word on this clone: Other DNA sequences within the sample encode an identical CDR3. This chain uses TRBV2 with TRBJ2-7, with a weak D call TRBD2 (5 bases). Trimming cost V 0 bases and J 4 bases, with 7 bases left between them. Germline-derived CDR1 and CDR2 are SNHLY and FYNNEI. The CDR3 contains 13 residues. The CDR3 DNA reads TGTGCCAGCAGTGAAGCGGACTCTTACGAGCAGTACTTC. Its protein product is CASSEADSYEQYF.

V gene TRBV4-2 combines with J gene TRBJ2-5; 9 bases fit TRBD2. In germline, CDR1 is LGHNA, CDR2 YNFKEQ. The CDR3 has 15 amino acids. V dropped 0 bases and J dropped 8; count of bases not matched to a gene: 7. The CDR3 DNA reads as TGTGCCAGCAGCCAAGATTGGGCTAGCGGGGACACCCAGTACTTC. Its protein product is CASSQDWASGDTQYF.

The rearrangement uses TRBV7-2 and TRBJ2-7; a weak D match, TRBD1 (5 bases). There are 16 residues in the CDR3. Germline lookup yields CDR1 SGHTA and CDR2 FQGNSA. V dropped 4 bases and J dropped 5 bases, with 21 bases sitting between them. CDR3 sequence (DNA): TGTGCCAGCAGCTCCTACTCACTCACAGGCTTACACGAGCAGTACTTC. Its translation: CASSSYSLTGLHEQYF.

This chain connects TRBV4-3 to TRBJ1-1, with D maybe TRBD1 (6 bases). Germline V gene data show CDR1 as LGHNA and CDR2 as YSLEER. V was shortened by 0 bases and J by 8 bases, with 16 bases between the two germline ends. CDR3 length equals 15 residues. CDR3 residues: CASSQDHLSGTEAFF. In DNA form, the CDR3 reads TGCGCCAGCAGCCAAGATCATCTCTCCGGGACAGAAGCTTTCTTT.

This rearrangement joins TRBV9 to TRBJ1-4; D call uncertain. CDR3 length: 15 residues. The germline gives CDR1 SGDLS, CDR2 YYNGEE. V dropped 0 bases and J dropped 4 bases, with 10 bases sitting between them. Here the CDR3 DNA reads TGTGCCAGCAGCGTAGGGTTCCAGTTTAATGAAAAACTGTTTTTT. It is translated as CASSVGFQFNEKLFF.

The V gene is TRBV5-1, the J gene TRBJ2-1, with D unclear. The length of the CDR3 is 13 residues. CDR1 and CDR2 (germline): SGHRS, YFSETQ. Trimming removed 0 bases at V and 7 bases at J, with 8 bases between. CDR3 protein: CASSLASFNEQFF. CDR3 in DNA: TGCGCCAGCAGCTTGGCCAGTTTTAATGAGCAGTTCTTC.

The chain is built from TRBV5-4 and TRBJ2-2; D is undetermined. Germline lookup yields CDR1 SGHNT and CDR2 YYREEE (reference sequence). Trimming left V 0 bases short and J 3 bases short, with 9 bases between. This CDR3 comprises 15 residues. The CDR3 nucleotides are TGTGCCAGCAGCTTGGGCCCCCTTGACACCGGGGAGCTGTTTTTT. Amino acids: CASSLGPLDTGELFF. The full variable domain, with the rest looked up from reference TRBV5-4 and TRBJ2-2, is ETGVTQSPTHLIKTRGQQVTLRCSSQSGHNTVSWYQQALGQGPQFIFQYYREEENGRGNFPPRFSGLQFPNYSSELNVNALELDDSALYLCASSLGPLDTGELFFGEGSRLTVL.

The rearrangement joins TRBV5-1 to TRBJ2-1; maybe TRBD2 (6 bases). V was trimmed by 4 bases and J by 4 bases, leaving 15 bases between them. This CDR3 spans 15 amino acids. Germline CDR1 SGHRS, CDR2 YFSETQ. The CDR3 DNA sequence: TGCGCCAGCAGCACTGGGACTGCGACGTACAATGAGCAGTTCTTC. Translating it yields CASSTGTATYNEQFF.

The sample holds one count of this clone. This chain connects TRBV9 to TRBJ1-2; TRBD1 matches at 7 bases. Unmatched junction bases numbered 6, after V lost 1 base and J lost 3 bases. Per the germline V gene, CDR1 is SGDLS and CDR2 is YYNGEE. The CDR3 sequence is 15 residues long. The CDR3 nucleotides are TGTGCCAGCAGCGTATCCCTAGGACAGGACTATGGCTACACCTTC. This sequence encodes CASSVSLGQDYGYTF.

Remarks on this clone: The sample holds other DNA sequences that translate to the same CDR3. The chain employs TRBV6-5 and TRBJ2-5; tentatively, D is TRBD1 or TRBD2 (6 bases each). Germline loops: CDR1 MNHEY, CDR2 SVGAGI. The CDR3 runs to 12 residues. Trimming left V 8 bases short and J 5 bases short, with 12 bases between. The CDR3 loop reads CASSRGEETQYF. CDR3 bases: TGTGCCAGCTCAAGGGGGGAGGAGACCCAGTACTTC.

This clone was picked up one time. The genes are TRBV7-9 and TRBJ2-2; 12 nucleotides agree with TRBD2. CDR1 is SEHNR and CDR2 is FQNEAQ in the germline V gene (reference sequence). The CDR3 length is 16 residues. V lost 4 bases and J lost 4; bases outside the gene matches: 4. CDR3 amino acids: CASSSRLAGATGELFF. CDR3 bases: TGTGCCAGCAGCTCCAGACTAGCGGGGGCCACCGGGGAGCTGTTTTTT.

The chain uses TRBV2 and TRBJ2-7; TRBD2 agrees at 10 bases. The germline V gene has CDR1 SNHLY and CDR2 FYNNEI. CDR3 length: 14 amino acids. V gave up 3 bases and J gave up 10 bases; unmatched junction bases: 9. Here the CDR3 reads CASSDNGLAVDQYF. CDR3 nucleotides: TGTGCCAGCAGTGATAACGGACTAGCGGTCGATCAGTACTTC.

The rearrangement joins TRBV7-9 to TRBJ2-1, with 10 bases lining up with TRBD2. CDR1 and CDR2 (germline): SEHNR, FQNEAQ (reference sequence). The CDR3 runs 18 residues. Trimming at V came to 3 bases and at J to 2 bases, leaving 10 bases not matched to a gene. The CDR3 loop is CASSLALLAGGTYNEQFF. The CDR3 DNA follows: TGTGCCAGCAGCTTGGCCCTCTTAGCGGGAGGAACCTACAATGAGCAGTTCTTC.

CDR3 residues: CASSPIDRSSNYGYTF. The CDR3 DNA sequence: TGTGCCAGCAGCCCCATCGACAGATCCTCTAACTATGGCTACACCTTC. This chain links TRBV7-6 with TRBJ1-2, with D possibly matching TRBD1 (5 bases). CDR1 is SGHVS, CDR2 FNYEAQ, per germline. CDR3 length equals 16 residues. Trimming cost V 5 bases and J 0 bases, with 16 bases left between them.

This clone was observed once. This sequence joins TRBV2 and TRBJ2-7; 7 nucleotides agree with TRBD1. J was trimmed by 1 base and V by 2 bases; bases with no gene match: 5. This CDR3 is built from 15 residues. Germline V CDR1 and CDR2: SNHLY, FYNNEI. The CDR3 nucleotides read TGTGCCAGCAGTGAATCCCGACAGGGTTCCTACGAGCAGTACTTC. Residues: CASSESRQGSYEQYF.

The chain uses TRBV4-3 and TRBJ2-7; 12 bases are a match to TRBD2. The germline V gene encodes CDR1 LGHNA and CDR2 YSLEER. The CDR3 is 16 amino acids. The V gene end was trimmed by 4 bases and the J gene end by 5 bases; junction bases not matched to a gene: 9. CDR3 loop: CASSPAGLAGTHEQYF. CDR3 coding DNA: TGCGCCAGCAGCCCAGCCGGACTAGCGGGAACCCACGAGCAGTACTTC.